The rows below give T cell receptor beta chains drawn from one sample of a study of cytomegalovirus exposure and HLA in healthy donors. The method was immunoSEQ multiplex PCR; TCRdb's version includes in-frame clones alone and lacks a portion of them. The sample holds some 150,000 clones, about 90% seen once. Input material: PBMCs. These receptors originate from a woman aged 18-29 years in good health and CMV-seropositive. CDR3s include the opening cysteine and the closing phenylalanine or tryptophan. D genes are given only for firm matches. Clone size is not always given. Where it is, it says once, few, many or a class for expanded clones.

abundance	d_gene	v_gene	j_gene	CDR3nt	CDR3aa
-	-	TRBV18	TRBJ2-3	TGTGCCAGCTCACGCGAGCAGGGGAGTATAGATACGCAGTATTTT	CASSREQGSIDTQYF
few	TRBD2	TRBV6-1	TRBJ2-7	TGTGCCAGCAGTGATCCAGCGGGAGGGTCTGACGAGCAGTACTTC	CASSDPAGGSDEQYF
few	TRBD1	TRBV28	TRBJ2-1	TGTGCCAGCAGTTTCTCGGACAGGGGTCACGATGAGCAGTTCTTC	CASSFSDRGHDEQFF
-	-	TRBV14	TRBJ1-2	TGTGCCAGCAGCCCATCAATAGGGGTTGGCTACACCTTC	CASSPSIGVGYTF
-	-	TRBV2	TRBJ1-2	TGTGCCAGCACGCAGGGAATCTCTGGCTACACCTTC	CASTQGISGYTF
-	-	TRBV6-5	TRBJ2-1	TGTGCCAGCAGTCCTCTAGCGAGCTCCTACAATGAGCAGTTCTTC	CASSPLASSYNEQFF
-	TRBD1	TRBV15	TRBJ2-7	TGTGCCACCAGCAGAGATAGGGGGCGCGAGCAGTACTTC	CATSRDRGREQYF
-	-	TRBV6-1	TRBJ1-1	TGTGCCAGCAGTCCCGACCCTTTCCGAGGAGCTTTCTTT	CASSPDPFRGAFF
few	TRBD2	TRBV4-2	TRBJ2-2	TGTGCCAGCAGCCAAGCATCTAGCGGGACTACCGGGGAGCTGTTTTTT	CASSQASSGTTGELFF
few	TRBD2	TRBV7-2	TRBJ2-3	TGTGCCAGCAGCTCCAGGGGACTAGCGGGGGGAGATACGCAGTATTTT	CASSSRGLAGGDTQYF
-	TRBD1	TRBV7-9	TRBJ1-2	TGTGCCAGCAGCCCCGGACAGGGGAAAATGGGCTACACCTTC	CASSPGQGKMGYTF
-	-	TRBV28	TRBJ1-5	TGTGCCAGCAGCGAAGAGGGAGTTCAGCCCCAGCATTTT	CASSEEGVQPQHF
once	-	TRBV30	TRBJ1-5	TGTGCCTGGAGTAGGGCAGGGAATCAGCCCCAGCATTTT	CAWSRAGNQPQHF
-	-	TRBV19	TRBJ1-1	TGTGCCAGTAGTATTCTGATGGGGGCTAGTACTGAAGCTTTCTTT	CASSILMGASTEAFF
-	TRBD1	TRBV6-1	TRBJ2-3	TGTGCCAGCAGTGAAGCACAGGGGGCCACAGATACGCAGTATTTT	CASSEAQGATDTQYF
once	TRBD1	TRBV5-1	TRBJ1-1	TGCGCCAGCAGCTGGGTATTCAGGGGGGTGAACACTGAAGCTTTCTTT	CASSWVFRGVNTEAFF
-	-	TRBV5-1	TRBJ2-2	TGCGCCAGCAACCAACAGGGTTCCGGGGAGCTGTTTTTT	CASNQQGSGELFF
-	-	TRBV5-1	TRBJ2-3	TGCGCCAGCAGCTTGGTAGGTCGGGGTAGCACAGATACGCAGTATTTT	CASSLVGRGSTDTQYF
-	TRBD1	TRBV7-3	TRBJ2-7	TGTGCCAGCAGCCTTACCGGGACAGGGGTCTACGAGCAGTACTTC	CASSLTGTGVYEQYF
-	-	TRBV10-1	TRBJ2-2	TGCGCCAGCAGCCCTACAGGGTCTACCGGGGAGCTGTTTTTT	CASSPTGSTGELFF
-	TRBD2	TRBV9	TRBJ2-1	TGTGCCAGCAGCGTAGGGGCTAGCGGGACGAATGAGCAGTTCTTC	CASSVGASGTNEQFF
-	TRBD1	TRBV7-9	TRBJ2-3	TGTGCCAGCAGCTATCGGGACAGGGGCACAGATACGCAGTATTTT	CASSYRDRGTDTQYF
-	-	TRBV2	TRBJ2-5	TGTGCCAGCAGTGAAACTAGAATCGGGACCCAGTACTTC	CASSETRIGTQYF
-	TRBD1	TRBV4-1	TRBJ1-5	TGCGCCAGCAGCCATTCTGGAGGCAGGGGGCCCATGTGGGCCCAGCATTTT	CASSHSGGRGPMWAQHF
-	TRBD2	TRBV10-3	TRBJ2-7	TGTGCCATCCGGGGGACTAGCGCGAGCTCCTACGAGCAGTACTTC	CAIRGTSASSYEQYF
-	TRBD1	TRBV18	TRBJ1-2	TGTGCCAGCTCACCGGCACAGGGGTATAGCGGCTACACCTTC	CASSPAQGYSGYTF
once	TRBD2	TRBV11-2	TRBJ2-3	TGTGCCAGCAGCTTAGATAGAATAGCGGGGCCCACAGATACGCAGTATTTT	CASSLDRIAGPTDTQYF
-	-	TRBV27	TRBJ2-3	TGTGCCAGCAGTTTGGCGCGGGACGCAGATACGCAGTATTTT	CASSLARDADTQYF
-	TRBD1	TRBV9	TRBJ2-3	TGTGCCAGCAGCACAACAGGGGTTAGAGCAGATACGCAGTATTTT	CASSTTGVRADTQYF
-	TRBD1	TRBV5-1	TRBJ1-1	TGCGCCAGCAGCTACGGGACAGGGCCGTTTAACACTGAAGCTTTCTTT	CASSYGTGPFNTEAFF
-	-	TRBV4-3	TRBJ2-7	TGCGCCAGCAGCCAAGATCGCGTTGCCTACGAGCAGTACTTC	CASSQDRVAYEQYF
-	-	TRBV7-3	TRBJ2-3	TGTGCCAGCAGCTTAATAGGAGGCACAGATACGCAGTATTTT	CASSLIGGTDTQYF
-	-	TRBV5-1	TRBJ1-1	TGCGCCAGCAGCTTACAGTTGAACACTGAAGCTTTCTTT	CASSLQLNTEAFF
-	-	TRBV19	TRBJ2-5	TGTGCCAGTAGTATTATGGTCGGGGGAGGACAAGAGACCCAGTACTTC	CASSIMVGGGQETQYF
-	TRBD2	TRBV4-1	TRBJ2-5	TGCGCCACCGCGGGGGGTGGGGAGACCCAGTACTTC	CATAGGGETQYF
-	-	TRBV9	TRBJ2-7	TGTGCCAGCAGCGTCGACAGATCGAGCGAGCAGTACTTC	CASSVDRSSEQYF